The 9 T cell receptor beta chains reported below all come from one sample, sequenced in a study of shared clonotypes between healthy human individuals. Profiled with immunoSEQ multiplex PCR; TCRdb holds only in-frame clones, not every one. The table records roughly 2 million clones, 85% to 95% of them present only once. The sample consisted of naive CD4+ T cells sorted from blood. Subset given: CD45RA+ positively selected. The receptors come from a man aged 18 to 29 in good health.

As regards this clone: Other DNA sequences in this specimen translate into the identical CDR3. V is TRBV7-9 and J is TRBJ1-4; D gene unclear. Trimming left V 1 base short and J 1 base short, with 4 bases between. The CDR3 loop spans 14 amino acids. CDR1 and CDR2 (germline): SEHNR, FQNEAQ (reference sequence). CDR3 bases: TGTGCCAGCAGCTTAGGGGGAACTAATGAAAAACTGTTTTTT. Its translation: CASSLGGTNEKLFF.

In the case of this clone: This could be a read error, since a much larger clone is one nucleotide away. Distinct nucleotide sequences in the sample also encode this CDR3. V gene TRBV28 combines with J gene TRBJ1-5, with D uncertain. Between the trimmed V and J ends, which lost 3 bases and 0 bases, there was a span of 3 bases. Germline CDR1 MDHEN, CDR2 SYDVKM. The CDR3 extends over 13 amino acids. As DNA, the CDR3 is TGTGCCAGCAGTTTTGTTAGCAATCAGCCCCAGCATTTT. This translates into CASSFVSNQPQHF.

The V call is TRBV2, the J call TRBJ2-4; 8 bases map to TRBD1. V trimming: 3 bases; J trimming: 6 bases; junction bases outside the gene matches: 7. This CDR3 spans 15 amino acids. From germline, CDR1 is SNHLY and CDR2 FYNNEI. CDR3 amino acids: CASSDPGQGRNIQYF. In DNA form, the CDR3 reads TGTGCCAGCAGTGACCCCGGACAGGGAAGAAACATTCAGTACTTC.

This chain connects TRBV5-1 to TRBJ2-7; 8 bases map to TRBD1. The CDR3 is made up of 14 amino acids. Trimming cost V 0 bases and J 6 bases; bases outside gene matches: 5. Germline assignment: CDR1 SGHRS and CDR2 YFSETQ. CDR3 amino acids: CASSLGDRNSEQYF. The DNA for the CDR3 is TGCGCCAGCAGCTTGGGGGACAGGAACTCCGAGCAGTACTTC.

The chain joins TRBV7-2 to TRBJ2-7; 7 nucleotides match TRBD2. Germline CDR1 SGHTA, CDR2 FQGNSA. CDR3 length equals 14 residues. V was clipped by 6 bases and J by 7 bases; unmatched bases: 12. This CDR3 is CASSLGMTSQEQYF. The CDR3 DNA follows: TGTGCCAGCAGTTTGGGGATGACTAGCCAGGAGCAGTACTTC.

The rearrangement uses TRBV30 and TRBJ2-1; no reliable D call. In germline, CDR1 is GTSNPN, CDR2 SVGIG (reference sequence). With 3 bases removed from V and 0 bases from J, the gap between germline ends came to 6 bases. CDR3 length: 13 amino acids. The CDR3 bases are TGTGCCTGGAGCGCAGCCTCCTACAATGAGCAGTTCTTC. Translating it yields CAWSAASYNEQFF. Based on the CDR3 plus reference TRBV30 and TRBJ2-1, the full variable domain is SQTIHQWPATLVQPVGSPLSLECTVEGTSNPNLYWYRQAAGRGLQLLFYSVGIGQISSEVPQNLSASRPQDRQFILSSKKLLLSDSGFYLCAWSAASYNEQFFGPGTRLTVL.

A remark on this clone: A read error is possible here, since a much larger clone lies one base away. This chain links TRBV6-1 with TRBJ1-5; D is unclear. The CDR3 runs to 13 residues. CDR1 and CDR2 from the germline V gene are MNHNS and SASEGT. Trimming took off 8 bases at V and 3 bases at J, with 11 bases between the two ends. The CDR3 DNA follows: TGTGCCAGCCTGGGTTGGGACAATCAGCCCCAGCATTTT. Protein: CASLGWDNQPQHF.

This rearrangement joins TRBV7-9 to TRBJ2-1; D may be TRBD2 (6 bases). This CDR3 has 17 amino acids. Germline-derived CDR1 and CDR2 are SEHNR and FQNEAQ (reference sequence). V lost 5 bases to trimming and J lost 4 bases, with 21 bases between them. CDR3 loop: CASSPVLVLAVYNEQFF. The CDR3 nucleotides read TGTGCCAGCAGCCCGGTGTTGGTACTAGCCGTTTACAATGAGCAGTTCTTC.

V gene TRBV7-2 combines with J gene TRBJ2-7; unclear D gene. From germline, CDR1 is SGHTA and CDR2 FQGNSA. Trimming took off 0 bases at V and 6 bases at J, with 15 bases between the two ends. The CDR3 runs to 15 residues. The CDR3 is CASSLAANYFSEQYF. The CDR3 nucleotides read TGTGCCAGCAGCTTAGCTGCTAATTACTTCTCCGAGCAGTACTTC. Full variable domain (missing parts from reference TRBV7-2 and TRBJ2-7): GAGVSQSPSNKVTEKGKDVELRCDPISGHTALYWYRQSLGQGLEFLIYFQGNSAPDKSGLPSDRFSAERTGGSVSTLTIQRTQQEDSAVYLCASSLAANYFSEQYFGPGTRLTVT.